Presented here are 30 T cell receptor beta chains from one specimen sequenced in a study of Graves' ophthalmopathy and Graves' hyperthyroidism. Beta-chain TCR CDR3 regions were amplified from RNA transcripts. The authors performed first-round RT-PCR with HTBI primers and then a second-round multiplex PCR. Using its own MiXCR run on the multiplex PCR reads, TCRdb lists one record per CDR3 protein. This sample yields roughly 400,000 distinct CDR3 sequences, of which about 17% are seen a single time; 2.4% belongs to the top ten. Specimen: peripheral blood. Receptors originate from an adult woman with stable Graves' hyperthyroidism.

This clonotype was seen ten or more times. The chain combines TRBV19 with TRBJ2-7; D not resolved. Per the germline V gene, CDR1 is LNHDA and CDR2 is SQIVND (reference sequence). V lost 5 bases to trimming and J lost 2 bases, with 19 bases between them. This CDR3 spans 16 amino acids. The chain's CDR3 is CASSSLRGESAYEQYF. In DNA, the CDR3 is TGTGCCAGTAGTTCCTTGCGCGGTGAGTCAGCCTACGAGCAGTACTTC.

This clonotype was counted many times. The rearrangement links TRBV7-2 to TRBJ2-5; 7 bases are shared with TRBD1. Per the germline V gene, CDR1 is SGHTA and CDR2 is FQGNSA. The CDR3 sequence is 16 residues long. The V gene end was trimmed by 5 bases and the J gene end by 5 bases; junction bases not matched to a gene: 14. Written as DNA, the CDR3 is TGTGCCAGCAGCCTAATGGGACAGCACCCGTGGGAGACCCAGTACTTC. Translation: CASSLMGQHPWETQYF. Full variable domain (rest looked up from reference TRBV7-2 and TRBJ2-5): GAGVSQSPSNKVTEKGKDVELRCDPISGHTALYWYRQSLGQGLEFLIYFQGNSAPDKSGLPSDRFSAERTGGSVSTLTIQRTQQEDSAVYLCASSLMGQHPWETQYFGPGTRLLVL.

This clonotype appeared many times. The chain is built from TRBV12-3 or TRBV12-4 and TRBJ1-1; D unresolved. The CDR3 covers 12 residues. Trimming cost V 4 bases and J 10 bases, with 13 bases left between them. The CDR3 sequence is CASSSEFAGAFF. The CDR3 bases are TGTGCCAGCAGTTCAGAGTTTGCGGGAGCTTTCTTT.

In its sample, this clonotype was seen many times. This sequence joins TRBV5-6 and TRBJ2-5, with D maybe TRBD1 (6 bases). The CDR3 has 14 amino acids. Germline V gene data show CDR1 as SGHDT and CDR2 as YYEEEE. With 6 bases removed from V and 1 base from J, the gap between germline ends came to 13 bases. CDR3 amino acids: CASTQGTLQETQYF. CDR3 bases: TGTGCCAGCACCCAAGGGACACTCCAAGAGACCCAGTACTTC.

The chain couples TRBV6-1 to TRBJ1-5; perhaps TRBD1 as D (5 bases). In germline, CDR1 is MNHNS, CDR2 SASEGT. This CDR3 comprises 16 residues. With 0 bases removed from V and 5 bases from J, the gap between germline ends came to 14 bases. CDR3 coding DNA: TGTGCCAGCAGTGAAGCGCTTAGGGGCACCTATCAGCCCCAGCATTTT. This sequence encodes CASSEALRGTYQPQHF.

By share of the sample, this clonotype is medium-sized. The chain links TRBV28 to TRBJ2-2; D is uncertain. The CDR3 has 15 residues. Per germline, CDR1 MDHEN and CDR2 SYDVKM. V was cut by 2 bases and J by 4 bases, with 11 bases left in between. The CDR3 protein is CASSLDDSITGELFF. The CDR3 DNA reads as TGTGCCAGCAGTTTAGACGACTCGATCACCGGGGAGCTGTTTTTT. The full variable domain, rest sourced from reference TRBV28 and TRBJ2-2, is DVKVTQSSRYLVKRTGEKVFLECVQDMDHENMFWYRQDPGLGLRLIYFSYDVKMKEKGDIPEGYSVSREKKERFSLILESASTNQTSMYLCASSLDDSITGELFFGEGSRLTVL.

This clonotype was seen many times. V gene TRBV15 combines with J gene TRBJ2-7; 8 bases line up with TRBD2. CDR1 LNHNV and CDR2 YYDKDF come from the germline V gene (reference sequence). The CDR3 is made up of 14 amino acids. The junction had 7 bases not matched to a gene; V was cut back by 5 bases and J by 4 bases. The CDR3 sequence: CATSGSGSTYEQYF. CDR3 sequence (DNA): TGTGCCACCAGCGGGAGCGGGAGTACTTACGAGCAGTACTTC.

This clonotype was picked up many times. V is TRBV5-1 and J is TRBJ2-5; no reliable D call. Germline values: CDR1 SGHRS, CDR2 YFSETQ. V was clipped by 2 bases and J by 5 bases, with 13 bases between them. The CDR3 loop spans 14 amino acids. This chain's CDR3 is CASSLMTNGETQYF. The CDR3, as DNA: TGCGCCAGCAGCTTAATGACGAACGGGGAGACCCAGTACTTC.

The V gene is TRBV28, the J gene TRBJ2-7; D gene ambiguous. CDR1 MDHEN and CDR2 SYDVKM come from the germline V gene. This CDR3 comprises 12 residues. Between the trimmed V and J ends, which lost 2 bases and 6 bases, there was a span of 8 bases. The CDR3 region has the DNA TGTGCCAGCAGTTTAAGGTCTGGCGAGCAGTACTTC. Amino acids: CASSLRSGEQYF.

This clonotype was seen repeatedly, ten times or more. J is TRBJ1-1 and V is TRBV29-1, with TRBD1 as a possible D gene (5 bases). The V end was cut by 1 base, the J end by 6 bases, with 9 bases between. This CDR3 comprises 12 residues. Germline assignment: CDR1 SQVTM and CDR2 ANQGSEA. The CDR3 spells CSVEGRDAEAFF. The DNA of the CDR3 is TGCAGCGTTGAAGGCAGGGACGCTGAAGCTTTCTTT.

This chain links TRBV19 with TRBJ1-1; no clear D. With 6 bases removed from V and 8 bases from J, the gap between germline ends came to 16 bases. There are 13 residues in the CDR3. Looked up from germline, CDR1 is LNHDA and CDR2 is SQIVND (reference sequence). CDR3 bases: TGTGCCAGTAGCAATCCCAACCGAGTGGAAGCTTTCTTT. This translates into CASSNPNRVEAFF.

Many counts were recorded for this clonotype. This sequence joins TRBV7-3 and TRBJ2-5; the D gene is possibly TRBD2 (6 bases). CDR1 and CDR2 from the germline V gene are SGHTA and FQGTGA. The CDR3 has 17 amino acids. V lost 4 bases to trimming and J lost 2 bases, with 20 bases between them. CDR3 nucleotide sequence: TGTGCCAGCAGCTCGGAGGAGGGCTGCGAAGGGCAAGAGACCCAGTACTTC. This gives the protein CASSSEEGCEGQETQYF.

This clonotype appeared many times. V gene TRBV28 combines with J gene TRBJ1-2, with 7 bases matching TRBD1. V lost 2 bases and J lost 5; bases outside the gene matches: 5. In germline, CDR1 is MDHEN, CDR2 SYDVKM. This CDR3 spans 14 amino acids. The CDR3 DNA follows: TGTGCCAGCAGTTTAAAGGGGGCGCGGTATGGCTACACCTTC. This translates into CASSLKGARYGYTF.

At least ten counts were recorded for this clonotype. The gene calls are TRBV29-1 and TRBJ2-7; 7 bases are a match to TRBD2. V lost 5 bases, J lost 0 bases, and 4 bases stayed unmatched. Germline assignment: CDR1 SQVTM and CDR2 ANQGSEA. CDR3 length: 13 amino acids. This chain's CDR3 is CSVKGGFSYEQYF. The CDR3 nucleotides read TGCAGCGTTAAGGGAGGGTTCTCCTACGAGCAGTACTTC.

This clonotype was detected a few times. A read error may account for a junction end that differs from germline. This chain uses TRBV4-1 with TRBJ2-2; maybe TRBD2 (5 bases). Germline values: CDR1 MGHRA, CDR2 YSYEKL. This CDR3 region has 14 residues. This CDR3 reads CASSQVRDFNDILF. The CDR3 DNA is TGCGCCAGCAGCCAAGTACGGGATTTCAACGACATACTGTTT.

This clonotype was observed at least ten times. The CDR3 here is CASSLVYYGYTF. The DNA for the CDR3 is TGTGCCAGCAGTTTAGTTTACTATGGCTACACCTTC. The chain has TRBV12-3 or TRBV12-4 and TRBJ1-2, with D unresolved. The V end lost 1 base, the J end lost 3 bases, and 3 bases lay between the germline ends. CDR3 length equals 12 residues.

The chain links TRBV5-5 to TRBJ2-2; 7 bases line up with TRBD1. This CDR3 is built from 16 residues. Germline CDR1 SGHKS, CDR2 YYEKEE (reference sequence). Trimming at V came to 2 bases and at J to 0 bases, leaving 4 bases not matched to a gene. In DNA, the CDR3 is TGTGCCAGCAGCTTTACCGGGACAGCGAACACCGGGGAGCTGTTTTTT. Its protein product is CASSFTGTANTGELFF.

The chain joins TRBV30 to TRBJ2-3; 7 bases are a match to TRBD2. The CDR3 sequence is 13 residues long. Unmatched junction bases numbered 4, after V lost 4 bases and J lost 3 bases. Looked up from germline, CDR1 is GTSNPN and CDR2 is SVGIG (reference sequence). The CDR3 sequence is CAWNLAVTDTQYF. CDR3 nucleotides: TGTGCCTGGAATCTAGCGGTGACAGATACGCAGTATTTT.

Here the CDR3 DNA reads TGTGCCAGCAGTCGACGGGGAATGGGCACTGAAGCTTTCTTT. This encodes CASSRRGMGTEAFF. The V call is TRBV6-1, the J call TRBJ1-1; D not certain. This CDR3 spans 14 amino acids. The germline V gene has CDR1 MNHNS and CDR2 SASEGT. Trimming pared 5 bases from V and 4 bases from J, leaving 14 bases between.

This clonotype was observed many times. The chain links TRBV29-1 to TRBJ1-1; 8 bases map to TRBD1. The CDR3 covers 14 residues. Germline V gives CDR1 SQVTM, CDR2 ANQGSEA. V was pared by 3 bases and J by 0 bases, with 3 bases of the junction left unmatched. This CDR3 reads CSVERTGMNTEAFF. Here the CDR3 DNA reads TGCAGCGTTGAGCGGACAGGGATGAACACTGAAGCTTTCTTT.

This clonotype was observed many times. The chain uses TRBV13 and TRBJ2-5; no clear D. The V gene lost 1 base and the J gene lost 5 bases, with 14 bases spanning the gap. The CDR3 sequence is 15 residues long. Germline lookup yields CDR1 PRHDT and CDR2 FYEKMQ (reference sequence). The CDR3 loop is CASSLVPGFGETQYF. In nucleotides, the CDR3 is TGTGCCAGCAGCTTAGTTCCGGGTTTCGGGGAGACCCAGTACTTC.

The chain recombines TRBV7-9 with TRBJ2-5, with 7 bases matching TRBD2. V lost 5 bases to trimming and J lost 4 bases; unmatched junction nucleotides: 4. This CDR3 is 13 amino acids long. CDR1 SEHNR and CDR2 FQNEAQ come from the germline V gene (reference sequence). In DNA form, the CDR3 reads TGTGCCAGCAGCCACGGACTAGTAGAGACCCAGTACTTC. Its protein is CASSHGLVETQYF.

In its sample, this clonotype was seen many times. The chain links TRBV6-1 to TRBJ2-7, with D tentatively TRBD1 (6 bases). This CDR3 has 14 residues. Trimming left V 6 bases short and J 2 bases short, with 14 bases between. Germline values: CDR1 MNHNS, CDR2 SASEGT. For the CDR3, the DNA is TGTGCCAGCAGCATGGGACACGATCCCTACGAGCAGTACTTC. Its protein product is CASSMGHDPYEQYF.

Points on this clonotype: One base away lies a much larger clone, so this may be a sequencing read error. This sequence joins TRBV9 and TRBJ1-2, with 7 bases lining up with TRBD1. The germline V gene encodes CDR1 SGDLS and CDR2 YYNGEE. The CDR3 is 15 residues long. The V and J ends lost 4 bases and 1 base, in that order; junction bases with no gene match: 7. The CDR3 loop reads CASSIGTDLNYGYTF. In DNA, the CDR3 is TGTGCCAGCAGCATAGGGACAGATCTTAACTATGGCTACACCTTC.

The sample holds many counts of this clonotype. The rearrangement uses TRBV2 and TRBJ2-7; TRBD1 is a possible D gene (5 bases). With 6 bases removed from V and 3 bases from J, the gap between germline ends came to 9 bases. This CDR3 is 12 amino acids long. The germline CDR1 and CDR2 sequences are SNHLY and FYNNEI. The CDR3 sequence is CASRTANYEQYF. The CDR3 DNA reads TGTGCCAGCAGGACAGCGAACTACGAGCAGTACTTC.

This clonotype was picked up many times. The chain joins TRBV6-5 to TRBJ2-7; the match to TRBD2 covers 10 bases. V lost 4 bases and J lost 3; bases outside the gene matches: 3. This CDR3 spans 14 amino acids. Germline CDR1 MNHEY, CDR2 SVGAGI. CDR3: CASSWGLAYYEQYF. In DNA, the CDR3 is TGTGCCAGCAGTTGGGGACTAGCGTACTACGAGCAGTACTTC.

The table lists this clonotype with many counts. The chain is built from TRBV2 and TRBJ2-2; 9 bases match TRBD1. The CDR3 covers 14 residues. CDR1 and CDR2 (germline): SNHLY, FYNNEI. Germline trimming cut 9 bases from V and 4 bases from J; bases unmatched to any gene: 6. The CDR3 sequence: CASTGTGITGELFF. The CDR3 nucleotides read TGTGCCAGTACCGGGACAGGGATCACCGGGGAGCTGTTTTTT. The full variable domain, rest sourced from reference TRBV2 and TRBJ2-2, is EPEVTQTPSHQVTQMGQEVILRCVPISNHLYFYWYRQILGQKVEFLVSFYNNEISEKSEIFDDQFSVERPDGSNFTLKIRSTKLEDSAMYFCASTGTGITGELFFGEGSRLTVL.

At least ten counts were recorded for this clonotype. V is TRBV20-1 and J is TRBJ1-2, with a possible D match to TRBD1 (6 bases). CDR1 and CDR2 from the germline V gene are DFQATT and SNEGSKA (reference sequence). Trimming left V 6 bases short and J 2 bases short, with 13 bases between. The CDR3 runs 13 residues. CDR3 region: CSAPTGNNYGYTF. The CDR3 DNA reads as TGCAGTGCGCCAACAGGGAACAACTATGGCTACACCTTC.

This clonotype came up many times. The genes are TRBV20-1 and TRBJ1-3, with no clear D. The V and J ends lost 3 bases and 3 bases respectively, with 9 bases between them. In germline, CDR1 is DFQATT, CDR2 SNEGSKA (reference sequence). The CDR3 has 13 amino acids. CDR3 DNA sequence: TGCAGTGCTAGTTTGGACGGTGGAAACACCATATATTTT. This sequence encodes CSASLDGGNTIYF.

Many counts were recorded for this clonotype. The rearrangement links TRBV25-1 to TRBJ1-1; weak D call: TRBD1 (5 bases). The CDR3 is made up of 13 amino acids. Trimming took off 6 bases at V and 5 bases at J, with 13 bases between the two ends. Germline V lookup: CDR1 MGHDK, CDR2 SYGVNS. CDR3 nucleotides: TGTGCCAGCAGAAAACCGGGGGAAACTGAAGCTTTCTTT. It specifies CASRKPGETEAFF.